The sequence of this T cell receptor beta chain was determined in a study of PD-L1 blockade in urothelial cancer. Background on the study: When blood samples were assessed, the median T cell count was about 130,000. Study outcomes and limitations: Durable-benefit patients showed greater tumor-associated blood clone expansion at 3 weeks. Lower pretreatment blood TCR clonality, under the median, predicted better survival, researchers reported.

Germline-derived CDR1 and CDR2 are SGHNT and YENEEA. CDR3 size: 13 residues. V lost 10 bases and J lost 5; bases outside the gene matches: 7. As to this clone: No antigen is known for it.

Profiling relied on immunoSEQ multiplex PCR, and the TCRdb table lists in-frame clones only, not all of them. There are about 84,000 clones in the sample; over 80% occur only once, and more than 8% lies in the top ten. The source is a man between 65 and 80 years old with urothelial cancer. The starting material was PBMCs, obtained around atezolizumab (anti-PD-L1) treatment. V is TRBV11-3 and J is TRBJ2-7; 11 bases align to TRBD2. CDR3 DNA: TGTGCCACCACTAGCGGGAGTCTGAACGAGCAGTACTTC. This gives the protein CATTSGSLNEQYF.